This T cell receptor beta chain was sequenced during a study of CD8+ T cells in alopecia areata. Trimming cost V 2 bases and J 5 bases, with 7 bases left between them. Germline V lookup: CDR1 SGHVS, CDR2 FNYEAQ. This CDR3 has 13 residues. Alopecia areata patients had lesional scalp punch biopsies and peripheral blood taken from them. The researchers isolated CD4+ and CD8+ T cells from PBMCs by sorting. Concerning this clone itself: Its antigen is unidentified.

Study-wide points: Relative to normal scalp, lesional scalp, especially alopecia totalis/universalis, showed higher clonality.

The authors extracted RNA and reverse transcribed it into cDNA as the sequencing template. TCRdb keeps only in-frame clones here, not all; method: immunoSEQ multiplex PCR. Of more than 90,000 clones listed, more than 30% are singletons. J is TRBJ1-5 and V is TRBV7-6; D is unresolved. The clonotype was recovered from a human donor with alopecia areata. Sample: CD4+ T cells sorted from blood. In nucleotides, the CDR3 is TGTGCCAGCAGCTTATCCGTTGATCAGCCCCAGCATTTT. Protein sequence: CASSLSVDQPQHF.